These T cell receptor beta chains were read from a single sample in a study of early T cells in non-severe SARS-CoV-2 infection. TCRdb independently ran MiXCR on the 5' RACE reads; one entry per CDR3 protein. The table shows about 110,000 distinct CDR3 sequences, with roughly 12% occurring only once. The material sequenced was whole blood. The receptors stem from an adult who was a healthcare worker with PCR-confirmed SARS-CoV-2 infection or an uninfected control (not recorded which). The CDR3 runs from the conserved cysteine through the conserved F or W. Each record gives: V gene, J gene, clone size, D gene, CDR3 protein, CDR3 DNA. D genes are given only for firm matches. Clone size is given for some rows only: seen once, a few or many times, or a class if the clone is expanded.

V: TRBV6-6; J: TRBJ1-6; size: few; D: TRBD1; CDR3: CASSQPTGENNSPLHF; DNA: TGTGCCAGCAGTCAACCTACAGGGGAGAATAATTCACCCCTCCACTTT
V: TRBV20-1; J: TRBJ2-1; size: NA; D: NA; CDR3: CSASRDFSYNEQFF; DNA: TGCAGTGCTAGTCGGGATTTCTCCTACAATGAGCAGTTCTTC
V: TRBV12-3/TRBV12-4; J: TRBJ2-1; size: many; D: NA; CDR3: CASGQRHVPYNEQFF; DNA: TGTGCCAGCGGTCAGCGGCACGTCCCCTACAATGAGCAGTTCTTC
V: TRBV25-1; J: TRBJ2-3; size: many; D: NA; CDR3: CASSEDGGLGGTDTQYF; DNA: TGTGCCAGCAGTGAAGATGGGGGGCTAGGGGGCACAGATACGCAGTATTTT
V: TRBV7-9; J: TRBJ2-3; size: few; D: NA; CDR3: CASSYGATFEASTDTQYF; DNA: TGTGCCAGCAGCTACGGGGCAACGTTTGAGGCTAGCACAGATACGCAGTATTTT
V: TRBV9; J: TRBJ1-1; size: NA; D: NA; CDR3: CASSPEPGLIGSEAFF; DNA: TGTGCCAGCAGCCCAGAACCGGGTCTGATTGGGTCTGAAGCTTTCTTT
V: TRBV6-2/TRBV6-3; J: TRBJ2-7; size: many; D: NA; CDR3: CASRPTATYEQYF; DNA: TGTGCCAGCAGACCGACAGCGACCTACGAGCAGTACTTC
V: TRBV9; J: TRBJ1-2; size: NA; D: NA; CDR3: CASSVESGQENNYGYTF; DNA: TGTGCCAGCAGCGTAGAGTCGGGGCAGGAAAATAACTATGGCTACACCTTC
V: TRBV23-1; J: TRBJ2-7; size: many; D: TRBD1; CDR3: CASSQGDRGYEQYF; DNA: TGCGCCAGCAGTCAAGGGGACAGGGGTTACGAGCAGTACTTC
V: TRBV12-3/TRBV12-4; J: TRBJ2-3; size: few; D: TRBD2; CDR3: CASSRRGGTDTQYF; DNA: TGTGCCAGCAGTCGGCGGGGGGGCACAGATACGCAGTATTTT
V: TRBV5-1; J: TRBJ2-7; size: few; D: NA; CDR3: CASSFRSGPTYEQYF; DNA: TGCGCCAGCAGCTTTCGATCGGGACCGACCTACGAGCAGTACTTC
V: TRBV28; J: TRBJ2-3; size: NA; D: NA; CDR3: CASSSPGGAADTQYF; DNA: TGTGCCAGCAGTTCCCCGGGGGGCGCGGCAGATACGCAGTATTTT
V: TRBV21-1; J: TRBJ2-1; size: NA; D: NA; CDR3: CASSKALRSTRLDTENNEQFF; DNA: TGTGCCAGCAGCAAAGCGCTGAGATCGACGAGGCTTGACACAGAAAACAATGAGCAGTTCTTC
V: TRBV5-1; J: TRBJ2-1; size: NA; D: TRBD2; CDR3: CASSLLAAGDDEQFF; DNA: TGCGCCAGCAGCCTGCTTGCGGCGGGAGATGATGAGCAGTTCTTC
V: TRBV6-1; J: TRBJ2-1; size: NA; D: NA; CDR3: CASSVDREDEQFF; DNA: TGTGCCAGCAGTGTCGATAGGGAGGATGAGCAGTTCTTC
V: TRBV6-5; J: TRBJ1-5; size: few; D: TRBD1; CDR3: CASRAQGAINQPQHF; DNA: TGTGCCAGCAGAGCACAGGGGGCCATCAATCAGCCCCAGCATTTT
V: TRBV29-1; J: TRBJ1-2; size: NA; D: NA; CDR3: CSVGVNRFVYTF; DNA: TGCAGCGTCGGGGTCAATCGGTTTGTCTACACCTTC
V: TRBV11-3; J: TRBJ2-7; size: few; D: NA; CDR3: CASSRVYEQYF; DNA: TGTGCCAGCAGCAGAGTCTACGAGCAGTACTTC
V: TRBV29-1; J: TRBJ2-1; size: NA; D: NA; CDR3: CSVVPRENEQFF; DNA: TGCAGCGTTGTTCCTAGAGAGAATGAGCAGTTCTTC
V: TRBV27; J: TRBJ2-5; size: NA; D: TRBD1; CDR3: CASSPPMTGRQETQYF; DNA: TGTGCCAGCAGTCCGCCGATGACAGGGCGACAAGAGACCCAGTACTTC
V: TRBV6-2/TRBV6-3; J: TRBJ2-7; size: many; D: NA; CDR3: CASSPHHEQYF; DNA: TGTGCCAGCAGCCCCCACCACGAGCAGTACTTC
V: TRBV27; J: TRBJ1-2; size: many; D: NA; CDR3: CASSEGGLRTIKGYTF; DNA: TGTGCCAGCAGTGAAGGGGGTTTGCGGACCATAAAAGGCTACACCTTC
V: TRBV10-1; J: TRBJ2-2; size: NA; D: NA; CDR3: CARPGREGVGYAGELFF; DNA: TGCGCCAGGCCAGGCCGGGAAGGTGTGGGTTACGCCGGGGAGCTGTTTTTT
V: TRBV11-2; J: TRBJ2-7; size: many; D: NA; CDR3: CASSPSPRGFYEQYF; DNA: TGTGCCAGCAGCCCCTCGCCACGGGGCTTCTACGAGCAGTACTTC
V: TRBV7-3; J: TRBJ2-3; size: many; D: TRBD2; CDR3: CASSSPPAGGIPYF; DNA: TGTGCCAGCAGCTCACCCCCGGCGGGGGGGATCCCGTATTTT
V: TRBV29-1; J: TRBJ2-5; size: many; D: TRBD2; CDR3: CSVEGLAGWETQYF; DNA: TGCAGCGTTGAGGGGCTAGCGGGTTGGGAGACCCAGTACTTC
V: TRBV25-1; J: TRBJ2-1; size: many; D: NA; CDR3: CASSDSGSYNEQFF; DNA: TGTGCCAGCAGTGACTCTGGGAGCTACAATGAGCAGTTCTTC
V: TRBV6-5; J: TRBJ1-1; size: few; D: NA; CDR3: CASNQRDRNTEAFF; DNA: TGTGCCAGCAATCAAAGAGACCGGAACACTGAAGCTTTCTTT
V: TRBV30; J: TRBJ1-4; size: few; D: NA; CDR3: CAWSLDSGNEKLFF; DNA: TGTGCCTGGAGTCTGGACAGCGGTAATGAAAAACTGTTTTTT
V: TRBV7-9; J: TRBJ1-2; size: few; D: NA; CDR3: CASTEDRPRRGYGYTF; DNA: TGTGCCAGCACGGAGGACAGACCCCGTCGAGGCTATGGCTACACCTTC
V: TRBV5-4; J: TRBJ1-2; size: few; D: NA; CDR3: CASSSPYGYTF; DNA: TGTGCCAGCAGCTCGCCCTATGGCTACACCTTC
V: TRBV6-5; J: TRBJ2-1; size: NA; D: TRBD2; CDR3: CASSSSSGVWNEQFF; DNA: TGTGCCAGCAGTTCGAGTAGCGGGGTATGGAATGAGCAGTTCTTC
V: TRBV28; J: TRBJ2-2; size: NA; D: NA; CDR3: CASSLEGGTGELFF; DNA: TGTGCCAGCAGTTTAGAAGGGGGAACCGGGGAGCTGTTTTTT
V: TRBV15; J: TRBJ1-1; size: many; D: TRBD1; CDR3: CATSPVDRGDTEAFF; DNA: TGTGCCACCAGCCCCGTCGACAGGGGAGACACTGAAGCTTTCTTT
V: TRBV14; J: TRBJ1-1; size: few; D: NA; CDR3: CASSLLDPGPRRTEAFF; DNA: TGTGCCAGCAGCCTATTAGATCCGGGTCCCCGACGCACTGAAGCTTTCTTT
V: TRBV27; J: TRBJ2-6; size: once; D: NA; CDR3: CASSYNGANVLTF; DNA: TGTGCCAGCAGTTACAATGGGGCCAACGTCCTGACTTTC
V: TRBV5-1; J: TRBJ2-7; size: NA; D: TRBD1; CDR3: CASSPAGTGIGEQYF; DNA: TGCGCCAGCAGCCCTGCCGGGACAGGGATCGGCGAGCAGTACTTC
V: TRBV18; J: TRBJ2-7; size: few; D: NA; CDR3: CASSPDHEQYF; DNA: TGTGCCAGCTCTCCGGACCACGAGCAGTACTTC
V: TRBV11-3; J: TRBJ2-2; size: few; D: NA; CDR3: CASSSDVAGELFF; DNA: TGTGCCAGCAGCTCCGATGTGGCCGGGGAGCTGTTTTTT
V: TRBV28; J: TRBJ2-7; size: few; D: TRBD1; CDR3: CASSPGQITYEQYF; DNA: TGTGCCAGCAGTCCGGGACAGATAACCTACGAGCAGTACTTC
V: TRBV12-3/TRBV12-4; J: TRBJ2-7; size: NA; D: TRBD1; CDR3: CASSLALQTGGGYEQYF; DNA: TGTGCCAGCAGTTTAGCCCTCCAGACAGGGGGAGGCTACGAGCAGTACTTC
V: TRBV20-1; J: TRBJ1-4; size: NA; D: NA; CDR3: CSARVGNLAEGKLFF; DNA: TGCAGTGCTAGAGTGGGGAATCTCGCGGAGGGAAAACTGTTTTTT
V: TRBV6-1; J: TRBJ2-4; size: many; D: NA; CDR3: CASREGPGLLAKNIQYF; DNA: TGTGCCAGCAGGGAGGGGCCAGGATTACTAGCCAAAAACATTCAGTACTTC
V: TRBV24-1; J: TRBJ1-1; size: NA; D: NA; CDR3: CATSSPGGTDTEAFF; DNA: TGTGCCACCAGTTCTCCAGGAGGGACGGACACTGAAGCTTTCTTT
V: TRBV20-1; J: TRBJ1-2; size: NA; D: NA; CDR3: CSARDLSALGLHGYTF; DNA: TGCAGTGCTAGAGATCTCAGTGCGTTAGGGTTACATGGCTACACCTTC
V: TRBV2; J: TRBJ2-6; size: few; D: NA; CDR3: CASSAQRSGANVLTF; DNA: TGTGCCAGCAGCGCGCAGCGCTCTGGGGCCAACGTCCTGACTTTC
V: TRBV29-1; J: TRBJ1-5; size: NA; D: NA; CDR3: CSVAAGDGNQPQHF; DNA: TGCAGCGTTGCTGCAGGGGACGGCAATCAGCCCCAGCATTTT
V: TRBV7-3; J: TRBJ2-1; size: NA; D: NA; CDR3: CASSISPVWDEQFF; DNA: TGTGCCAGCAGCATTTCGCCGGTTTGGGATGAGCAGTTCTTC